This is a list of T cell receptor beta chains from one sample in a study of CD8+ T cells in alopecia areata. The method was immunoSEQ multiplex PCR; TCRdb's version includes in-frame clones alone and lacks a portion of them. In the table there are more than 150,000 clones, approximately 56% of which are singletons. The sequencing here drew on CD4+ T cells sorted from blood, taken at week 4, from a patient treated with tofacitinib. The receptors shown here come from a human donor with alopecia areata. Each CDR3 is given without its conserved first and last residue. Fields, in order: J gene, V gene, CDR3 protein.

j_gene: TRBJ1-1
v_gene: TRBV2
CDR3aa: ASRDSENTEAF

j_gene: TRBJ2-3
v_gene: TRBV9
CDR3aa: ASSVRGGATSTDTQY

j_gene: TRBJ2-1
v_gene: TRBV10-3
CDR3aa: AIRGRTYNEQF

j_gene: TRBJ2-5
v_gene: TRBV18
CDR3aa: ASSPLRTSGQETQY

j_gene: TRBJ2-2
v_gene: TRBV29-1
CDR3aa: SVGWRSGELF

j_gene: TRBJ1-5
v_gene: TRBV6-5
CDR3aa: ASRQGTANNQPQH

j_gene: TRBJ2-3
v_gene: TRBV6-1
CDR3aa: ASTEAGTPALRQY

j_gene: TRBJ2-7
v_gene: TRBV5-1
CDR3aa: ASSWDWSSYEQY

j_gene: TRBJ2-6
v_gene: TRBV30
CDR3aa: AWSVRVSGANVLT

j_gene: TRBJ2-5
v_gene: TRBV4-1
CDR3aa: ASSQEARGAQETQY

j_gene: TRBJ2-6
v_gene: TRBV30
CDR3aa: AWSETGISGANVLT

j_gene: TRBJ2-7
v_gene: TRBV6-5
CDR3aa: ASSYRGSYEQY

j_gene: TRBJ1-3
v_gene: TRBV5-4
CDR3aa: ASSRGTGPNTIY

j_gene: TRBJ1-1
v_gene: TRBV18
CDR3aa: ASSPLDSQGLMNTEAF

j_gene: TRBJ2-4
v_gene: TRBV6-5
CDR3aa: ASSYSAKNIQY

j_gene: TRBJ2-7
v_gene: TRBV29-1
CDR3aa: SARLGGTPTYEQY

j_gene: TRBJ1-1
v_gene: TRBV28
CDR3aa: ASRLNGGRGTF

j_gene: TRBJ1-2
v_gene: TRBV11-2
CDR3aa: ASSEGATGIGYGYT

j_gene: TRBJ2-5
v_gene: TRBV6-5
CDR3aa: ASSYWDPLGQETQY

j_gene: TRBJ1-2
v_gene: TRBV30
CDR3aa: AWSDPGSDS

j_gene: TRBJ2-5
v_gene: TRBV28
CDR3aa: ASSTAGRETQY

j_gene: TRBJ2-7
v_gene: TRBV6-1
CDR3aa: ASSRDAYEWQY

j_gene: TRBJ2-1
v_gene: TRBV1
CDR3aa: TSSRRNEQF

j_gene: TRBJ1-5
v_gene: TRBV7-9
CDR3aa: ASSSTGQENQPQH

j_gene: TRBJ1-5
v_gene: TRBV30
CDR3aa: AWSVSQSQPQH

j_gene: TRBJ2-7
v_gene: TRBV25-1
CDR3aa: ASRTAHSYEQY

j_gene: TRBJ1-4
v_gene: TRBV30
CDR3aa: AWGGGNEKLF

j_gene: TRBJ1-6
v_gene: TRBV27
CDR3aa: ASSLGQGASPLH

j_gene: TRBJ1-4
v_gene: TRBV6-5
CDR3aa: ASSFILGSNEKLF

j_gene: TRBJ1-2
v_gene: TRBV23-1
CDR3aa: ASSQSRQGSYGYT

j_gene: TRBJ1-4
v_gene: TRBV29-1
CDR3aa: SAWRNEKLF

j_gene: TRBJ2-3
v_gene: TRBV11-1
CDR3aa: ASSQRGSTDTQY

j_gene: TRBJ2-5
v_gene: TRBV30
CDR3aa: AWAGRVPETQY

j_gene: TRBJ1-1
v_gene: TRBV29-1
CDR3aa: SASQGAAGTEAF

j_gene: TRBJ1-1
v_gene: TRBV5-6
CDR3aa: ASSLGQGRYEAF

j_gene: TRBJ1-1
v_gene: TRBV4-2
CDR3aa: ASSQESGTANTEAF

j_gene: TRBJ1-1
v_gene: TRBV5-4
CDR3aa: ASSFNDRAF

j_gene: TRBJ1-2
v_gene: TRBV30
CDR3aa: AWSAPGGGYT

j_gene: TRBJ2-3
v_gene: TRBV19
CDR3aa: ASSMRDTQY

j_gene: TRBJ2-4
v_gene: TRBV25-1
CDR3aa: ASGDPTGSKNIQY

j_gene: TRBJ1-2
v_gene: TRBV4-1
CDR3aa: ASSQAPTGTYGYT

j_gene: TRBJ2-3
v_gene: TRBV29-1
CDR3aa: SALSDTQY

j_gene: TRBJ2-1
v_gene: TRBV30
CDR3aa: AWSILDEQF

j_gene: TRBJ2-1
v_gene: TRBV23-1
CDR3aa: ASSQFGPVASGYNEQF

j_gene: TRBJ1-5
v_gene: TRBV7-2
CDR3aa: ASSLGQGVRNQPQH

j_gene: TRBJ1-2
v_gene: TRBV5-6
CDR3aa: ASSRAGRADYGYT

j_gene: TRBJ2-4
v_gene: TRBV4-1
CDR3aa: ASSQERGLKGLLIIQY

j_gene: TRBJ1-3
v_gene: TRBV27
CDR3aa: ASSLRKSSGNTIY